The rows below give T cell receptor beta chains drawn from one sample of a study of shared clonotypes between healthy human individuals. TCRdb's copy holds only in-frame clones and misses some; the assay was immunoSEQ multiplex PCR. Among more than 550,000 clones listed, roughly nine tenths were seen once. Input material: naive CD8+ T cells sorted from blood. These receptors all stem from a young man in good health. The CDR3 runs from the conserved cysteine through the conserved F or W. A D gene is named only where the DNA matches it firmly. Clone size is stated in some rows and not others, as once, few, many or a class when expanded.

v_call	d_call	clone_size	j_call	cdr3_aa	cdr3_nt
TRBV2	.	.	TRBJ2-5	CASSTGGLVQETQYF	TGTGCCAGCAGTACCGGGGGGCTGGTCCAAGAGACCCAGTACTTC
TRBV27	.	.	TRBJ2-7	CASSTAREYEQYF	TGTGCCAGCAGCACCGCCCGGGAATACGAGCAGTACTTC
TRBV6-5	.	.	TRBJ1-6	CASSRGGNSPLHF	TGTGCCAGCAGTCGGGGGGGAAATTCACCCCTCCACTTT
TRBV6-5	.	.	TRBJ1-1	CASSYAGNTEAFF	TGTGCCAGCAGTTACGCGGGGAACACTGAAGCTTTCTTT
TRBV7-9	TRBD1	.	TRBJ2-5	CASSLTPGQGQETQYF	TGTGCCAGCAGCTTGACCCCGGGACAGGGCCAAGAGACCCAGTACTTC
TRBV2	.	.	TRBJ1-1	CASSEAENTEAFF	TGTGCCAGCAGTGAAGCAGAGAACACTGAAGCTTTCTTT
TRBV5-1	.	once	TRBJ2-1	CASQPAGLINEQFF	TGCGCCAGCCAGCCCGCAGGGTTAATCAATGAGCAGTTCTTC
TRBV9	TRBD2	.	TRBJ2-5	CASSARPGLGQETQYF	TGTGCCAGCAGCGCAAGACCGGGACTAGGGCAGGAGACCCAGTACTTC
TRBV2	.	.	TRBJ1-1	CASLGESRAFF	TGTGCCAGTCTGGGGGAATCGAGGGCTTTCTTT
TRBV10-1	.	once	TRBJ2-2	CASSESPGELFF	TGCGCCAGCAGTGAGTCTCCCGGGGAGCTGTTTTTT
TRBV27	.	.	TRBJ2-7	CASSSSGGELTYEQYF	TGTGCCAGCAGTTCGTCAGGGGGGGAGCTCACCTACGAGCAGTACTTC
TRBV7-7	.	few	TRBJ2-2	CASSWDSTGELFF	TGTGCCAGCAGCTGGGACTCAACCGGGGAGCTGTTTTTT
TRBV7-8	.	.	TRBJ1-4	CASSLRRINEKLFF	TGTGCCAGCAGCTTAAGGAGGATTAATGAAAAACTGTTTTTT
TRBV6-5	.	.	TRBJ2-7	CASSPGLGVLEEQYF	TGTGCCAGCAGCCCAGGGCTTGGGGTATTGGAGGAGCAGTACTTC
TRBV7-6	.	.	TRBJ1-1	CASRGDLLRGRTEAFF	TGTGCCAGCAGGGGAGACCTGCTTCGGGGGCGAACTGAAGCTTTCTTT
TRBV5-8	.	.	TRBJ1-2	CASSSLRGQQSGYGYGYTF	TGTGCCAGCAGCTCCCTCCGGGGTCAACAATCGGGATATGGGTATGGCTACACCTTC
TRBV21-1	.	.	TRBJ2-7	CASSDRDSSYEQYF	TGTGCCAGCAGCGATCGGGACTCCTCCTACGAGCAGTACTTC
TRBV5-1	.	.	TRBJ2-7	CASSPMMGPTGDEQYF	TGCGCCAGCAGCCCCATGATGGGACCGACGGGTGACGAGCAGTACTTC
TRBV19	TRBD2	.	TRBJ2-7	CASSSFLSSGYEQYF	TGTGCCAGTAGTAGCTTTCTGTCTAGCGGCTACGAGCAGTACTTC
TRBV5-8	TRBD1	.	TRBJ1-1	CASSSRTGRLDTEAFF	TGTGCCAGCAGCAGCAGGACAGGGCGCTTAGACACTGAAGCTTTCTTT